Listed below are T cell receptor beta chains from one sample, sequenced in a study of early T cells in non-severe SARS-CoV-2 infection. A single record per CDR3 protein comes from TCRdb applying MiXCR to the 5' RACE reads. The table includes about 58,000 distinct CDR3 sequences, around 12% detected once. What was sequenced was whole blood. These receptors were taken from an adult who was a healthcare worker with PCR-confirmed SARS-CoV-2 infection or an uninfected control (not recorded which). CDR3s include the opening cysteine and the closing phenylalanine or tryptophan. Clone size, where shown, is once, few, many, or a class for clones that have expanded.

V	size	J	CDR3
TRBV20-1	.	TRBJ2-1	CSAWDRAPRDNEQFF
TRBV3-1	.	TRBJ2-1	CASSQERLAGVGYNEQFF
TRBV5-4	.	TRBJ2-1	CASSATGNTMRQFF
TRBV18	many	TRBJ2-7	CASSSNKDVEQYF
TRBV12-3/TRBV12-4	few	TRBJ1-1	CASSWGSNTEAFF
TRBV12-3/TRBV12-4	many	TRBJ2-5	CASSLGLAGVGETQYF
TRBV12-3/TRBV12-4	few	TRBJ2-1	CASSPLAGYNEQFF
TRBV5-1	.	TRBJ2-7	CASSLGSYSSYEQYF
TRBV28	few	TRBJ2-2	CASGLQDTSTGELFF
TRBV20-1	few	TRBJ2-3	CSAKDGSSTDTQYF
TRBV20-1	many	TRBJ2-5	CSAKGVGRTQYF
TRBV28	many	TRBJ1-6	CASRTNSPLHF
TRBV27	.	TRBJ1-5	CASSLDRWGDQPQHF
TRBV5-1	many	TRBJ2-5	CASSKTGSLVGETQYF
TRBV5-6	.	TRBJ2-5	CASSQTSGRVIQETQYF
TRBV11-1	many	TRBJ2-1	CASSARTSGSFDEQFF
TRBV20-1	.	TRBJ1-6	CSAQGGSPLHF
TRBV4-1	.	TRBJ2-1	CASSPSGRSYNEQFF
TRBV28	.	TRBJ1-1	CASSFQGAEAFF
TRBV20-1	medium-sized	TRBJ2-2	CSASSAVTGELFF
TRBV20-1	many	TRBJ1-5	CSARDRQKLQPQHF
TRBV18	.	TRBJ2-1	CASSPSAGYNEQFF
TRBV12-3/TRBV12-4	few	TRBJ2-7	CASSTRDLLGQYF
TRBV4-2	many	TRBJ2-7	CASSQASGPSYEQYF
TRBV30	few	TRBJ1-5	CACSGGGNQPQHF
TRBV6-1	few	TRBJ1-2	CASSEAVGGTNYGYTF
TRBV12-3/TRBV12-4	.	TRBJ1-1	CASSPEGNTEAFF